Listed below are T cell receptor beta chains from one sample, sequenced in a study of tumor and adjacent non-tumor tissue in lung cancer. TCRdb analysed the multiplex PCR reads with MiXCR anew, one entry per CDR3 protein. Of some 200,000 distinct CDR3 sequences listed, about 76% are singletons. Input material: lung tumor tissue. The origin of the receptors is a man aged 55 to 69 with non-small cell lung cancer. CDR3s include the opening cysteine and the closing phenylalanine or tryptophan. The D gene is left open where the match is weak. Size is omitted from some rows. Given values are once, few, many or a class for expanded clones.

>TRBD1|.|TRBJ2-5|TRBV5-4
TGTGTCAGCAGCGTTTTAGGGGGCATGAGGGAGATCCAGTACTTC
CVSSVLGGMREIQYF
>.|.|TRBJ2-7|TRBV5-1
TGCGCCAGCAGGGGCAGGGCCCCCAAAGAGCAGTACTTC
CASRGRAPKEQYF
>.|few|TRBJ1-2|TRBV28
TGTGCCAGCAGTTCATCCCGGAACGAGAATACCTTC
CASSSSRNENTF
>.|.|TRBJ2-1|TRBV11-3
TGTGCCAGCAACTTAGGCGGGGAACGTAACAATGAGCAGTTCTTC
CASNLGGERNNEQFF
>TRBD2|.|TRBJ2-5|TRBV6-2/TRBV6-3
TGTGCCTGCAGTTACAATATTGTGTCGCGGGAGATCCAAGAGACCCAGTACTTC
CACSYNIVSREIQETQYF
>.|many|TRBJ2-7|TRBV5-5
TGTGCCAGCAGCCCGAGAGCCGGGATTTGGGAGCAGTACTTC
CASSPRAGIWEQYF
>.|.|TRBJ2-5|TRBV5-1
TGCGCCAGCAGCTACGGACTGAATCATCAAGAGACCCAGTACTTC
CASSYGLNHQETQYF
>TRBD1|.|TRBJ2-7|TRBV5-6
TGTGCCAGCAGTTTGCCGACCGGGACAGGAAAGGAGTACGGGCAGTACTTC
CASSLPTGTGKEYGQYF
>.|many|TRBJ1-1|TRBV29-1
TGCAGCGTTGGCACTGAAGCTTTCTTT
CSVGTEAFF
>.|.|TRBJ2-7|TRBV29-1
TGCAGCGTAGAGGCGCAGAGCTACGAGCAGTACTTC
CSVEAQSYEQYF
>.|.|TRBJ2-3|TRBV7-3
TGTGCCAGCAGCTTAAGCCCGGGACGAGATACGCAGTATTTT
CASSLSPGRDTQYF
>.|many|TRBJ2-5|TRBV20-1
TGCAGTGCCTGGAAGGACTCCGTGGGGACCCAGTACTTC
CSAWKDSVGTQYF
>.|.|TRBJ1-2|TRBV20-1
TGCAGTGCTCCCAGTCACCGCGACTCGGGCTACACCTTC
CSAPSHRDSGYTF
>TRBD2|.|TRBJ2-1|TRBV12-3/TRBV12-4
TGTGCCAACAGCTGGACTAGCGGGGGAAGGAATGAGCAGTTCTTC
CANSWTSGGRNEQFF